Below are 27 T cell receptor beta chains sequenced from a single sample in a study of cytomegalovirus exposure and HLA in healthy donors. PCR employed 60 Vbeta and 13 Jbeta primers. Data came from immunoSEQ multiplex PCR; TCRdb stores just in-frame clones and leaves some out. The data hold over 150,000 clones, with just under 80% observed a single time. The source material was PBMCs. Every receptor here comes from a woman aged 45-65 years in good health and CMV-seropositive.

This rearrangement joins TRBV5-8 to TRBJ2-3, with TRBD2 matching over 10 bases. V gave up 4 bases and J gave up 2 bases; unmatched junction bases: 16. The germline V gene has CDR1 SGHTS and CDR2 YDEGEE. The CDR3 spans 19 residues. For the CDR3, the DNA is TGTGCCAGCAGCCCCCCGAGGCTAGCGGGGGATTATTACACAGATACGCAGTATTTT. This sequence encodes CASSPPRLAGDYYTDTQYF. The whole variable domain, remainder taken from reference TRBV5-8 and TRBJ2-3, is EAGVTQSPTHLIKTRGQQATLRCSPISGHTSVYWYQQALGLGLQFLLWYDEGEERNRGNFPPRFSGRQFPNYSSELNVNALELEDSALYLCASSPPRLAGDYYTDTQYFGPGTRLTVL.

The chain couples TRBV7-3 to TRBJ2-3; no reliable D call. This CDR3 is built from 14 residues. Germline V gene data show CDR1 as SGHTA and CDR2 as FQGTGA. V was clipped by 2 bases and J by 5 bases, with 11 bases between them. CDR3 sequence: CASSLGSGQDTQYF. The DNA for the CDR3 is TGTGCCAGCAGCTTAGGATCGGGTCAAGATACGCAGTATTTT.

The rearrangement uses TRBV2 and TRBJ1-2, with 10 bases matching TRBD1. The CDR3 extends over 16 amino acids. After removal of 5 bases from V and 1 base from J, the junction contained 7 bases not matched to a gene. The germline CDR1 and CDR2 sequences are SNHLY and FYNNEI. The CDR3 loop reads CASSRRTGGLNYGYTF. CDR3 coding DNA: TGTGCCAGCAGTCGTCGGACAGGGGGACTTAACTATGGCTACACCTTC.

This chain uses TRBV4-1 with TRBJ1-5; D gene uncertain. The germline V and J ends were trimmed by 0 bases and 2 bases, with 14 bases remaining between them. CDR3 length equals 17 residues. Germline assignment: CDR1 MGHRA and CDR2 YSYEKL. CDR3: CASSQDIASRGNQPQHF. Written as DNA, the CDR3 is TGCGCCAGCAGCCAAGATATTGCAAGTCGGGGCAATCAGCCCCAGCATTTT.

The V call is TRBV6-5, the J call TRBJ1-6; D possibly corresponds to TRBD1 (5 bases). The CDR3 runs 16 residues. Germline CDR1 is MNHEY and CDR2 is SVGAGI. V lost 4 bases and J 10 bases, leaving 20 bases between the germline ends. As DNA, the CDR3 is TGTGCCAGCAGTTTTACTCGACAGCGGGGGAACTCACCCCTCCACTTT. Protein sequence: CASSFTRQRGNSPLHF.

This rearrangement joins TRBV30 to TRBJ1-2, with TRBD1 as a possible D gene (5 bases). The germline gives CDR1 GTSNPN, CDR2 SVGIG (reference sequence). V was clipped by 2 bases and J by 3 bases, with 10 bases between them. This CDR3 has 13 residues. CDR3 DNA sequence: TGTGCCTGGAGTCTGGGGGGATACTATGGCTACACCTTC. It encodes CAWSLGGYYGYTF. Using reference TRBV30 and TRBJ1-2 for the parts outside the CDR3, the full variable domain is SQTIHQWPATLVQPVGSPLSLECTVEGTSNPNLYWYRQAAGRGLQLLFYSVGIGQISSEVPQNLSASRPQDRQFILSSKKLLLSDSGFYLCAWSLGGYYGYTFGSGTRLTVV.

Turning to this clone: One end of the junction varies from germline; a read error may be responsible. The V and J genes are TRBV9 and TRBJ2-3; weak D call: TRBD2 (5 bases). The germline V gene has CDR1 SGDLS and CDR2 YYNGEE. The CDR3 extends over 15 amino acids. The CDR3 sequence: CASSVWFSSTDTRYF. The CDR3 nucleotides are TGTGCCAGCAGCGTGTGGTTCTCTAGCACAGATACGCGGTATTTT.

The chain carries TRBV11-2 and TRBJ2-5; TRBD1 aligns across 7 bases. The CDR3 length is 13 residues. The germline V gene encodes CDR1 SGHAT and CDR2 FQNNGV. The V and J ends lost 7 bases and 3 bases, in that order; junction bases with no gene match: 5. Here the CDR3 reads CASTLTGKETQYF. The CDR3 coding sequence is TGTGCCAGCACCTTGACAGGGAAAGAGACCCAGTACTTC.

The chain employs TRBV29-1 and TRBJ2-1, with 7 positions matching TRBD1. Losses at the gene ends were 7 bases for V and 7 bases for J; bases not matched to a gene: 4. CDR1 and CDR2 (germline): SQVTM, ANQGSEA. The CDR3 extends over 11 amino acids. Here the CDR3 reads CSGGQRNEQFF. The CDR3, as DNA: TGCAGCGGGGGACAGAGAAATGAGCAGTTCTTC.

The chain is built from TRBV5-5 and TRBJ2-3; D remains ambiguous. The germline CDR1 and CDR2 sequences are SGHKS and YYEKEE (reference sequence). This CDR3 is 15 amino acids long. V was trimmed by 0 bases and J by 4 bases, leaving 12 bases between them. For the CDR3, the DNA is TGTGCCAGCAGCTTGGTGACTCTATCGGCAGATACGCAGTATTTT. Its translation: CASSLVTLSADTQYF.

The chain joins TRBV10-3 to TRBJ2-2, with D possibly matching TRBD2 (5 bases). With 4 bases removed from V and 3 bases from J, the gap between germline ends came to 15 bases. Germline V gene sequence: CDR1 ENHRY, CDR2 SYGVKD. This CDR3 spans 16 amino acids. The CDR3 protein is CAISALTGIYTGELFF. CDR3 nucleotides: TGTGCCATCAGTGCCTTGACCGGGATCTACACCGGGGAGCTGTTTTTT.

CDR3 in DNA: TGTGCCACCAGCAGAGGTGCGGGGGGGGCCTCCAATGAGCAGTTCTTC. Translation: CATSRGAGGASNEQFF. This chain uses TRBV15 with TRBJ2-1; TRBD2 agrees at 9 bases. The CDR3 runs 16 residues. The J segment lost 6 bases and the V segment lost 1 base, leaving 7 bases of the junction unmatched. CDR1 and CDR2 (germline): LNHNV, YYDKDF (reference sequence). Combining the CDR3 with reference TRBV15 and TRBJ2-1 gives the whole variable domain DAMVIQNPRYQVTQFGKPVTLSCSQTLNHNVMYWYQQKSSQAPKLLFHYYDKDFNNEADTPDNFQSRRPNTSFCFLDIRSPGLGDTAMYLCATSRGAGGASNEQFFGPGTRLTVL.

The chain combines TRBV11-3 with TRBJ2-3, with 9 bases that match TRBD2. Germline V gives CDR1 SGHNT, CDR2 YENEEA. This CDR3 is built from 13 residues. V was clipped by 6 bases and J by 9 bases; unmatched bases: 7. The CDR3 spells CASSFLSGGTQYF. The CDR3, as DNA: TGTGCCAGCAGTTTTCTTAGCGGGGGAACGCAGTATTTT. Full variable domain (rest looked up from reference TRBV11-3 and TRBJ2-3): EAGVVQSPRYKIIEKKQPVAFWCNPISGHNTLYWYLQNLGQGPELLIRYENEEAVDDSQLPKDRFSAERLKGVDSTLKIQPAELGDSAVYLCASSFLSGGTQYFGPGTRLTVL.

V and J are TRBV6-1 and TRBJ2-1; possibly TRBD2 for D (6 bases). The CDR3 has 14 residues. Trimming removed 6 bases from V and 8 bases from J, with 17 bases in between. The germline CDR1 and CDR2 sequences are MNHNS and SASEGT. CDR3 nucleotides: TGTGCCAGCAGCCTATTGGGGGGAGTGTATGAGCAGTTCTTC. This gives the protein CASSLLGGVYEQFF.

The CDR3 DNA reads TGTGCCAGTAGTATAGATTCAGCGGGGACATGGTCTACGCAGTATTTT. It is translated as CASSIDSAGTWSTQYF. The rearrangement joins TRBV19 to TRBJ2-3, with D perhaps TRBD2 (7 bases). V was shortened by 0 bases and J by 8 bases, with 18 bases between the two germline ends. The CDR3 length is 16 residues. CDR1 and CDR2 (germline): LNHDA, SQIVND (reference sequence).

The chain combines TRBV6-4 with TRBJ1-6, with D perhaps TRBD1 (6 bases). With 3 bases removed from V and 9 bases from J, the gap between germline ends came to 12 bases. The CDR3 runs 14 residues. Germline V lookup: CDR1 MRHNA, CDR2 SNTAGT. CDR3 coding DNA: TGTGCCAGCAGTGAGCAGGGGCCCGGTTCACCCCTCCACTTT. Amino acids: CASSEQGPGSPLHF.

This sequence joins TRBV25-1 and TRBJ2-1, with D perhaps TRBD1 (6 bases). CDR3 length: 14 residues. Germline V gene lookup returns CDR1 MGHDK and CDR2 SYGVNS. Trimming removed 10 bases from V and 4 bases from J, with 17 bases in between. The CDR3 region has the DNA TGTGCCACCGGCCGGGCAGGGGATTACAATGAGCAGTTCTTC. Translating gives CATGRAGDYNEQFF.

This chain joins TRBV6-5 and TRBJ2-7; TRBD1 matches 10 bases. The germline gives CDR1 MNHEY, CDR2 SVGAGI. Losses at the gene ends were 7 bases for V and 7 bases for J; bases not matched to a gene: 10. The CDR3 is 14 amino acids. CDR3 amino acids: CASKADRGLFEQYF. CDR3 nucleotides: TGTGCCAGCAAGGCCGACAGGGGGCTATTTGAGCAGTACTTC.

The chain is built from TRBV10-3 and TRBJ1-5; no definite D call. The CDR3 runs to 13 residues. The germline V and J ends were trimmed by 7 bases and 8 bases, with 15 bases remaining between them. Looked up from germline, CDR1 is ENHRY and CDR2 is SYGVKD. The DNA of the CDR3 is TGTGCCATCAAGAGGGCGGTTGAGGAGCCCCAGCATTTT. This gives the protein CAIKRAVEEPQHF.

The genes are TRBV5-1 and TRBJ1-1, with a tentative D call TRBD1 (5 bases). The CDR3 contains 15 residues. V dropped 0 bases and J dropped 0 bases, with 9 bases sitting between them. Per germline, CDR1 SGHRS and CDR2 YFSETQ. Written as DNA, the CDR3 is TGCGCCAGCAGCTTGGAGGAGGGGCTGAACACTGAAGCTTTCTTT. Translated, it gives CASSLEEGLNTEAFF.

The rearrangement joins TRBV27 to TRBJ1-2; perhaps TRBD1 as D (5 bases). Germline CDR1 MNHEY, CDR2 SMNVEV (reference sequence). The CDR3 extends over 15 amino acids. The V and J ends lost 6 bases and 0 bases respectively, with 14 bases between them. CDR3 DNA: TGTGCCAGCAGCGGTTACGGGGGGTCTAACTATGGCTACACCTTC. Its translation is CASSGYGGSNYGYTF.

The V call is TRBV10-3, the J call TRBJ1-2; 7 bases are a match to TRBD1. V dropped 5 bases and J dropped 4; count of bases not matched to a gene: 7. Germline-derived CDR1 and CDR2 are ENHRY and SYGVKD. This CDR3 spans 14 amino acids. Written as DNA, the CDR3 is TGTGCCATCAGTAGACAGGGTGGAGGCTATGGCTACACCTTC. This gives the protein CAISRQGGGYGYTF.

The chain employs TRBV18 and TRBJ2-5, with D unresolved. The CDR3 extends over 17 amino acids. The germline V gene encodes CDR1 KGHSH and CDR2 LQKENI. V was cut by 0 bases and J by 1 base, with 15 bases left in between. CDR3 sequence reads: CASSPPTKGSFQETQYF. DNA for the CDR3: TGTGCCAGCTCACCACCGACAAAAGGCAGCTTCCAAGAGACCCAGTACTTC.

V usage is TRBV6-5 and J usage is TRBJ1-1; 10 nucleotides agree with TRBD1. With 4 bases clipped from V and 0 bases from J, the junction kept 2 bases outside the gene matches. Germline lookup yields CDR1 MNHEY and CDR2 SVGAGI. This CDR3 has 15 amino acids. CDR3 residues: CASSLGQGLNTEAFF. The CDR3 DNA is TGTGCCAGCAGTTTGGGACAGGGGTTGAACACTGAAGCTTTCTTT.

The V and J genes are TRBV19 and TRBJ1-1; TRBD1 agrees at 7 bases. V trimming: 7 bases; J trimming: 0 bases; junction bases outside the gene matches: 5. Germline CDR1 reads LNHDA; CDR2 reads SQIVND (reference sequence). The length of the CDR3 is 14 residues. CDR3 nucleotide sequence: TGTGCCAGTACCAAGACAGGGATGAACACTGAAGCTTTCTTT. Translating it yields CASTKTGMNTEAFF.

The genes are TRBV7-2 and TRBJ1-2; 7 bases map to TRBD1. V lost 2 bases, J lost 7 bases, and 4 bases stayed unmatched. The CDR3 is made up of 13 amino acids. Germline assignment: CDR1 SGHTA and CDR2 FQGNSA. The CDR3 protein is CASSLSYRGGYTF. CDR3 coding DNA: TGTGCCAGCAGCTTAAGTTACAGGGGTGGCTACACCTTC.

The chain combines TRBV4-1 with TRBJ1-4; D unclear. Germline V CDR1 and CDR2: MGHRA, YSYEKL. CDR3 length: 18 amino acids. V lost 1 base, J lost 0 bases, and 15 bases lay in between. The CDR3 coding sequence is TGCGCCAGCAGCCAAGTATTTATCTGGAGGGCAACTAATGAAAAACTGTTTTTT. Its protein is CASSQVFIWRATNEKLFF.